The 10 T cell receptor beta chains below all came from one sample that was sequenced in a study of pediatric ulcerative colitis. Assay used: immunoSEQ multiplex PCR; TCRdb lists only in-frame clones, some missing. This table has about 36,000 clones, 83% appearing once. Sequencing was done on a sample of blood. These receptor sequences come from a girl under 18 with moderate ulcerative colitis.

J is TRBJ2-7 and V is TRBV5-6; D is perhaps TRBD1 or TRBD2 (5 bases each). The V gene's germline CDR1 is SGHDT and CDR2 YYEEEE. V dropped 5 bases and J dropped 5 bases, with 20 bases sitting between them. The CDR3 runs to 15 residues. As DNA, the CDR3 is TGTGCCAGCAGGGCTAAGGGACCTTTTGCCCACGAGCAGTACTTC. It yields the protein CASRAKGPFAHEQYF.

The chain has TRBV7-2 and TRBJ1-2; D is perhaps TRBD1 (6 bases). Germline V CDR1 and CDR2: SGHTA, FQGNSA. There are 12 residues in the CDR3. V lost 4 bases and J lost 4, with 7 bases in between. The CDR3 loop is CASSSDSYGYTF. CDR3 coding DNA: TGTGCCAGCAGCTCGGACAGCTATGGCTACACCTTC.

CDR3 sequence (DNA): TGTGCCAGCAGTTACTCAGAGGGGTTGAACGAAAAACTGTTTTTT. It encodes CASSYSEGLNEKLFF. The genes are TRBV6-7 and TRBJ1-4, with D possibly TRBD1 on 5 matching bases. TRBV6-7 has ORF status, its function being uncertain. The V end was cut by 0 bases, the J end by 8 bases, with 13 bases between. The CDR3 length is 15 residues.

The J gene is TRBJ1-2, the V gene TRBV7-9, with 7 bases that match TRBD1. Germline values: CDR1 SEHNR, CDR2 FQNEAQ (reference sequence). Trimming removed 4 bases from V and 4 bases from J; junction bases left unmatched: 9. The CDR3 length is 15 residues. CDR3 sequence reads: CASSSQNRGSYGYTF. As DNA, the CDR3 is TGTGCCAGCAGCTCGCAAAACAGGGGAAGCTATGGCTACACCTTC.

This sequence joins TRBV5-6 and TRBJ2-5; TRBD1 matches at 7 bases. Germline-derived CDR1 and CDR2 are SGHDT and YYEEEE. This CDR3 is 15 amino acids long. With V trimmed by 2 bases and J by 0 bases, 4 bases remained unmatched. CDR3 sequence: CASSFLTGYQETQYF. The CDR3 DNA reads TGTGCCAGCAGCTTTTTGACAGGGTACCAAGAGACCCAGTACTTC.

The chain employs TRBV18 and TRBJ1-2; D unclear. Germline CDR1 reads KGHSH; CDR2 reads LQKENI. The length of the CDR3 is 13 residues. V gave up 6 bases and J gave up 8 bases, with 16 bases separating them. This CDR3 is CASSLERAVGYTF. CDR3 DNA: TGTGCCAGCTCCCTTGAGAGGGCCGTCGGCTACACCTTC.

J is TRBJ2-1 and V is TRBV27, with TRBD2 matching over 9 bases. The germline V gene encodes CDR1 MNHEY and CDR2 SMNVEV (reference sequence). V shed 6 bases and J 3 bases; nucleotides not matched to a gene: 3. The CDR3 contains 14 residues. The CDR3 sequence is CASSFSGSYNEQFF. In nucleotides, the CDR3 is TGTGCCAGCAGCTTTAGCGGGAGCTACAATGAGCAGTTCTTC.

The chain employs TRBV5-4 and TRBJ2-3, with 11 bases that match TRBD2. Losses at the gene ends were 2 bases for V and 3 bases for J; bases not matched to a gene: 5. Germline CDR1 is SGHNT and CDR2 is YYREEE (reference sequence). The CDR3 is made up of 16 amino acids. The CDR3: CASSFRASGRTDTQYF. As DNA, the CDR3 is TGTGCCAGCAGCTTTAGGGCTAGCGGGAGGACAGATACGCAGTATTTT.

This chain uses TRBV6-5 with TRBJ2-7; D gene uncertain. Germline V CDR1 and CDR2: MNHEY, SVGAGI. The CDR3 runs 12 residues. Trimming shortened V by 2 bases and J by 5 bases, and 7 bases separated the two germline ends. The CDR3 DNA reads TGTGCCAGCAGTTACGCGGCCGACGAGCAGTACTTC. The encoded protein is CASSYAADEQYF.

The CDR3 bases are TGCGCCAGCAGCCAAGATCCCGGAGTCAATAGCAATCAGCCCCAGCATTTT. Encoded protein: CASSQDPGVNSNQPQHF. This chain links TRBV4-3 with TRBJ1-5; D is undetermined. Trimming took 0 bases from V and 0 from J, leaving 12 bases between them. The CDR3 consists of 17 residues. Germline V gene data show CDR1 as LGHNA and CDR2 as YSLEER.